Included here is one TCR beta chain sequence, with context. The sample holds many counts of this clonotype. Its target antigen remains unknown. Per-nucleotide qualities are absent, and no much larger clonotype sits a single base away. This sample stems from a study of identical twins (TCRdb year 2016). With respect to the entire study: TCR alpha and beta repertoires from monozygotic twins, unrelated adults of various ages and cord blood were deep-sequenced to test whether fetal clonotypes persist. To rule out contamination, the twin experiments were replicated at different times with different library preparation protocols.

Only healthy Caucasian donors were included. Three pairs of female monozygotic twins, all aged 18 to 29 years, were included in the twin cohort. Positive isolation kits from Invitrogen were used to isolate the CD4+ and CD8+ T cell populations. General conclusions and limits of the study: Abundant cord blood beta clonotypes carried fewer insertions; young adult naive repertoires showed a weaker similar trend, while memory repertoires showed none. Because the same donors could not be followed over many years, the conclusions depended on cross-sectional statistical analysis. Excess twin sharing in beta out-of-frame sequences was weaker because fewer shared sequences lowered the signal-to-noise ratio. Compared with coincidental sharing between unrelated individuals, an excess of low generation-probability sequences was observed among out-of-frame TCR alpha sequences shared between twins. Zero-insertion analyses could be partly confounded by invariant T cells such as MAIT and iNKT, though diverse VJ usage argued against such confounding for most clonotypes. Out-of-frame TCR alpha sharing in monozygotic twins was systematically underestimated by recombination models, whereas sharing between unrelated individuals was in agreement with the recombination models.

Libraries were prepared through 5' RACE. These reads were obtained on an Illumina HiSeq 2000. A universal primer binding site was added through template switching, and the final cDNA carried a unique molecular identifier so that TCR cDNA molecules could be counted accurately. First-strand cDNA for TCR alpha and beta chains was synthesized from specific primers in the conserved constant-segment region. Each cDNA library was double barcoded, with a SMART-Mk sample barcode plus Illumina barcodes, to control for contamination. TruSeq adapter sequences along with Illumina sample barcodes were introduced in two successive PCR steps. The Illumina HiSeq platform was used with custom primers to sequence TCR alpha and beta cDNA libraries. Per the source publication's procedure: MiGEC was used to process raw reads and extract unique molecular identifiers, and MiXCR was used to find CDR3 positions. For each individual, recombination models were inferred using an EM algorithm with the repgenHMM and IGoR tools. Shared clonotypes were analyzed with the tcR package in R, and sharing was normalized by the product of cloneset sizes. To study raw recombination without the effects of thymic and clonal selection, out-of-frame nonproductive sequences were analyzed. In TCRdb, the public reads were trimmed at Q25 with fastp and aligned with MiXCR, with productive beta chains retained. Every entry covers one CDR3 protein and lists the most common genes and DNA from its rows. The V and J calls shown here were made by TCRdb, not taken from the authors' results. Within this sample are about 530,000 distinct CDR3 sequences, with approximately 20% of them counted one time only. The ten largest clones take up approximately 0.52% of the sample.

Based on the germline V gene, the CDR1 and CDR2 sequences are SGHRS and YFSETQ. The germline V and J ends show losses of 7 bases and 0 bases respectively, and no gene match explains 2 bases of the junction. CDR3 length: 13 amino acids, cysteine to phenylalanine. The CDR3 DNA has 39 bases and is translated from base 1. Separately, the same data were catalogued under a study of yellow fever vaccine responses in identical twins. As noted in the second study: The authors reported that the T cell response to vaccination in identical twins appeared partly convergent and partly personalized. In identical twins, the study followed T cell clones that responded to the vaccine with precision.

The chain links TRBV5-1 with TRBJ2-3; TRBD1 agrees with 7 junctional bases. Source material: CD4+ T cells sorted from blood. The TCR originated in a woman between 18 and 30 years old in good health. The sequence in DNA is TGCGCCAGCGGGACAGCGAGCACAGATACGCAGTATTTT. Translation gives CASGTASTDTQYF.